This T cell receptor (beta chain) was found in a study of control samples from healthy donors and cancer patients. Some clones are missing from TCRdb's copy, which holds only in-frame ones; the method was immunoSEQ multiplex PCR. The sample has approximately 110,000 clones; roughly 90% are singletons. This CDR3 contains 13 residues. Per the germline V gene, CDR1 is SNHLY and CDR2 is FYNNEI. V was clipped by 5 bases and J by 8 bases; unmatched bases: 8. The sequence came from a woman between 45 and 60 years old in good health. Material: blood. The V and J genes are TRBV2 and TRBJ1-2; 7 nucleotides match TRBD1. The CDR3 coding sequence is TGTGCCAGCAGTCCACAGGGGACTCAAGGCTACACCTTC. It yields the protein CASSPQGTQGYTF.